This TCR beta chain was captured by sequencing in a study of blood T cell repertoires in COVID-19. Overall study context: Whether acute or convalescent, the COVID-19 samples came from the United States, Italy and Spain. Sample material is recorded as cDNA or gDNA derived from T cells, B-cell-depleted T cells, or PBMCs.

The CDR3 is made up of 14 amino acids. V was cut by 0 bases and J by 0 bases, with 7 bases left in between. Germline assignment: CDR1 SGDLS and CDR2 YYNGEE. Libraries were prepared by immunoSEQ multiplex PCR; TCRdb keeps only in-frame clonotypes and omits some of them. The sample shows around 220,000 clones, roughly 80% of them seen only once. The sample consisted of peripheral blood. The chain carries TRBV9 and TRBJ2-7; a weak D match, TRBD1 (5 bases). The receptor was isolated from a human donor in a cohort sampled during active COVID-19. The CDR3, as DNA: TGTGCCAGCAGCGTAGCAACAGGCTCCTACGAGCAGTACTTC. Its translation is CASSVATGSYEQYF.